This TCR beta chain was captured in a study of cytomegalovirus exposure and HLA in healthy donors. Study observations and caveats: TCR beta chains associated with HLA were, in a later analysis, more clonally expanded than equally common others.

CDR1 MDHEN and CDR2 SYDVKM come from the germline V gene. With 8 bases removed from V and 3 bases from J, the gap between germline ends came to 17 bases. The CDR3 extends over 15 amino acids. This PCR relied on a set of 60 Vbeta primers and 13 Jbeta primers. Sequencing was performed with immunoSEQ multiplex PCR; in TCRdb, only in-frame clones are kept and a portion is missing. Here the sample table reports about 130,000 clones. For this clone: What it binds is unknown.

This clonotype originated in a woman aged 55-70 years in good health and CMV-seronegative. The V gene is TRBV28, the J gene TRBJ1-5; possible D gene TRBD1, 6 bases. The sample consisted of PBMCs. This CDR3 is CASGPGHISNQPQHF. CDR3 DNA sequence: TGTGCCAGCGGCCCGGGACATATCTCCAATCAGCCCCAGCATTTT.